Presented here are 4 T cell receptor beta chains from one specimen sequenced in a study of blood T cell repertoires in COVID-19. Profiling relied on immunoSEQ multiplex PCR, and the TCRdb table lists in-frame clones only, not all of them. The table records about 190,000 clones, less than 85% of them present only once. Sequencing used PBMCs or T cells enriched from blood (not recorded which). Source of these receptors: a woman in her 30s who had recovered from COVID-19.

The CDR3 sequence is CASSVSLGQGADYEQYF. The CDR3 DNA reads as TGTGCCAGCAGCGTAAGCCTGGGACAGGGGGCTGACTACGAGCAGTACTTC. This chain links TRBV9 with TRBJ2-7; 12 positions agree with TRBD1. CDR3 length equals 17 residues. Germline V gives CDR1 SGDLS, CDR2 YYNGEE. The J segment lost 3 bases and the V segment lost 1 base, leaving 8 bases of the junction unmatched.

The chain combines TRBV11-2 with TRBJ1-1; D not certain. CDR1 SGHAT and CDR2 FQNNGV come from the germline V gene. The length of the CDR3 is 16 residues. Trimming cost V 1 base and J 3 bases, with 15 bases left between them. The DNA for the CDR3 is TGTGCCAGCAGCTTAGCTGTCGGAAGGAGACACACTGAAGCTTTCTTT. Its protein product is CASSLAVGRRHTEAFF. Full variable domain (missing parts from reference TRBV11-2 and TRBJ1-1): EAGVAQSPRYKIIEKRQSVAFWCNPISGHATLYWYQQILGQGPKLLIQFQNNGVVDDSQLPKDRFSAERLKGVDSTLKIQPAKLEDSAVYLCASSLAVGRRHTEAFFGQGTRLTVV.

The chain links TRBV19 to TRBJ1-5; 7 bases map to TRBD1. The CDR3 contains 15 residues. After removal of 5 bases from V and 6 bases from J, the junction contained 10 bases not matched to a gene. Per germline, CDR1 LNHDA and CDR2 SQIVND (reference sequence). The CDR3 sequence: CASSPDRVVGQPQHF. The CDR3 region has the DNA TGTGCCAGTAGTCCCGACAGGGTTGTCGGTCAGCCCCAGCATTTT.

This chain links TRBV7-2 with TRBJ2-7; D is undetermined. The germline V gene encodes CDR1 SGHTA and CDR2 FQGNSA. Trimming took off 5 bases at V and 8 bases at J, with 22 bases between the two ends. The CDR3 covers 15 residues. CDR3 bases: TGTGCCAGCAGCCCATCGGATAGCTCCTCGAGGAAGCAGTACTTC. Translated: CASSPSDSSSRKQYF.